This TCR beta chain derives from a study of vaccination and CD4 T cells after COVID-19. Study at large: Each convalescent patient was PCR positive for SARS-CoV-2 on nasal swab; 9 or 10 cases were mild and one severe. Two Hispanic individuals were among six male and four female convalescent patients. The authors exposed cells to overlapping spike peptides derived from SARS-CoV-2, HCoV-NL63, HCoV-OC43 and HCoV-229E.

With the Oncomine TCR Beta short-read assay, DNA from cultured CD4+ T cells was sequenced. TCRdb ran MiXCR on the PCR reads and lists one entry per CDR3 protein. The sample has about 11,000 distinct CDR3 sequences, less than 25% seen once. The ends lost 8 bases at V and 4 bases at J; junction bases unmatched: 16. This CDR3 has 16 amino acids. CDR1 and CDR2 (germline): MDHEN, SYDVKM. As for this clonotype: Its matching antigen is unknown.

Documented treatment: roughly nine-day PBMC culture with coronavirus spike peptide pools or control peptides (ViraFEST assay). ViraFEST stimulated the growth of antigen-specific T cells using peptide pools and subsequently profiled their TCRs by sequencing. The chain links TRBV28 to TRBJ2-7; 8 bases are a match to TRBD2. Sequencing was performed on CD4+ T cells from blood, cultured in vitro, taken after SARS-CoV-2 vaccination. The receptor's source is a human donor who had recovered from COVID-19. DNA for the CDR3: TGTGCCAGCGGCTCCCTGTCGAGCGGGAGTTTATACGAGCAGTACTTC. Protein product: CASGSLSSGSLYEQYF. The variable domain in full, with the rest retrieved from reference TRBV28 and TRBJ2-7, is DVKVTQSSRYLVKRTGEKVFLECVQDMDHENMFWYRQDPGLGLRLIYFSYDVKMKEKGDIPEGYSVSREKKERFSLILESASTNQTSMYLCASGSLSSGSLYEQYFGPGTRLTVT.